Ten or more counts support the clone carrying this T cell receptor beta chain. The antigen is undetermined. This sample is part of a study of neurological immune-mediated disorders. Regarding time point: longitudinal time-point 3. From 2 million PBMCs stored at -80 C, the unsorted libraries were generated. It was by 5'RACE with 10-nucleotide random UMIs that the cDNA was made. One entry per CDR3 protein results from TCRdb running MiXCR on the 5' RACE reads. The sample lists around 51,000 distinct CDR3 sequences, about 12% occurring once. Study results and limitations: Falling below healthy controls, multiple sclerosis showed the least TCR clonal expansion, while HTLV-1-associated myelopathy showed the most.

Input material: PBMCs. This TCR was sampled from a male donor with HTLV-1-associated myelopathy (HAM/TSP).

The CDR3 here is CASSLTPGLLSGANVLTF. CDR3 bases: TGCGCCAGCAGCTTGACCCCGGGACTCCTCTCTGGGGCCAACGTCCTGACTTTC. The chain has TRBV5-1 and TRBJ2-6; D may be TRBD2 (6 bases). Germline loops: CDR1 SGHRS, CDR2 YFSETQ. V was trimmed by 1 base and J by 0 bases, leaving 14 bases between them. This CDR3 spans 18 amino acids.